This TCR beta chain comes out of a study of OX40 agonist ivuxolimab in advanced cancers. Overall study: Age averaged about 60 years (range roughly 23 to 79), and more than 80% were male.

This clone came up a few times. The CDR3 consists of 12 residues. Germline V gives CDR1 LNHDA, CDR2 SQIVND (reference sequence). The germline V and J ends were trimmed by 5 bases and 5 bases, with 7 bases remaining between them. Method: immunoSEQ multiplex PCR; TCRdb's copy keeps in-frame clones and lacks some. The sample shows roughly 33,000 clones, nearly 75% of them seen only once. Material: CD4+ or CD8+ T cells sorted from blood, obtained in a trial of the OX40 agonist ivuxolimab. The chain has TRBV19 and TRBJ1-5, with D unresolved. The TCR was taken from an adult with an advanced solid tumor such as melanoma, head and neck, liver or kidney cancer. The CDR3 reads CASSPPHQPQHF. CDR3 nucleotide sequence: TGTGCCAGTAGTCCCCCCCATCAGCCCCAGCATTTT.